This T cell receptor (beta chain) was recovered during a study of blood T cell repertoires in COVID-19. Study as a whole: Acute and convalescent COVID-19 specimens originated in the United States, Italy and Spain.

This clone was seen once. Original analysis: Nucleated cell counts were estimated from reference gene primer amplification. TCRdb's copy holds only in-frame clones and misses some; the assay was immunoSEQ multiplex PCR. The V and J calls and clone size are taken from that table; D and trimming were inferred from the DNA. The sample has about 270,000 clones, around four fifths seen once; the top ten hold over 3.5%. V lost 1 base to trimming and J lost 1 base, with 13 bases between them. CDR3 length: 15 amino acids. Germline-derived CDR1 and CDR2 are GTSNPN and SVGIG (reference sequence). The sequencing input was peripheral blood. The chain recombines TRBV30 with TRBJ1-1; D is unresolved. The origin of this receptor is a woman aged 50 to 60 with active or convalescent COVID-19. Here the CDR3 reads CAWSGHLLANTEAFF. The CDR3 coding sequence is TGTGCCTGGAGTGGGCATCTCCTGGCGAACACTGAAGCTTTCTTT. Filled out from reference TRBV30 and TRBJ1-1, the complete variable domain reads SQTIHQWPATLVQPVGSPLSLECTVEGTSNPNLYWYRQAAGRGLQLLFYSVGIGQISSEVPQNLSASRPQDRQFILSSKKLLLSDSGFYLCAWSGHLLANTEAFFGQGTRLTVV.